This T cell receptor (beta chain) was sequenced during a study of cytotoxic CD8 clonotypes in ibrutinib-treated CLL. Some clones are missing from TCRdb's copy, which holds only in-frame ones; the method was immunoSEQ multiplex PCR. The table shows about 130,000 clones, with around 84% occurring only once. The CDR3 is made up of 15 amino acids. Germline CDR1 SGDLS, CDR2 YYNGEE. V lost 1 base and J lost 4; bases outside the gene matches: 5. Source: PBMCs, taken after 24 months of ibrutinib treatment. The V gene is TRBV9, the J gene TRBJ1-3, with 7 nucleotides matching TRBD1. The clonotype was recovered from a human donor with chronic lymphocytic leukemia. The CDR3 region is CASSVLVGGGNTIYF. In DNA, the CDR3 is TGTGCCAGCAGCGTATTGGTAGGGGGCGGAAACACCATATATTTT.